This TCR beta chain was sequenced in a study of cytomegalovirus exposure and HLA in healthy donors (TCRdb year 2017). Regarding the research as a whole: An earlier analysis of approximately 640 of the donors reported 250 to 300 Gb of sequence data and some 120 million unique TCR beta sequences from about 200 million T cells. Every discovery cohort repertoire had been produced on one sequencing platform. The aim of the study was to test whether cataloging public T cell receptors could identify signatures of past pathogen exposure. A later genetic analysis used genome-wide SNP genotypes for about three fifths of the 666 donors, treating that subset as a discovery cohort. The genetic ancestry cluster associated with self-reported Caucasian donors included approximately 85% of the roughly 400 genotyped donors. Across under 500 genotyped donors of the cohort, an average of about 220,000 unique TCR beta nucleotide sequences per donor were sequenced, and approximately 17% of those sequences were non-productive. In the later analysis, no new phenotypic data were used to find candidate immune exposures; instead, reliance was placed on TCR beta sequences and their occurrence across donors. The number of typed donors differed by locus: roughly 620-630 for A, B, C, DRB1 and DQB1; 500 to 550 for DQA1; some 590 for DPA1; and roughly 450 for DPB1. In a later analysis, previously published TCR beta repertoires from several hundred donors were re-analyzed and high-resolution HLA genotyping was added so that TCR occurrence patterns could be studied. Class I and class II HLA loci were covered by the typing at four-digit resolution. The study profiled the T cell repertoires of hundreds of subjects by immunosequencing and related them to cytomegalovirus serostatus. In addition to the first cohort of 650 to 800 subjects, a separate validation cohort of approximately 120 different subjects was used. To predict cytomegalovirus infection status, the study combined high-throughput TCR immunosequencing, statistical association of individual TCRs with disease status, and machine learning. Roughly five DR-DQ haplotypes were treated as single units for association and clustering because of strong linkage in the cohort. Approximately 330 gigabases of sequencing data and around 88 million unique TCR sequences made up an early release that covered fewer than 650 HLA-typed donors. An earlier analysis of around 580 of the donors used high-throughput TCR beta sequencing to judge whether each TCR beta V gene segment behaved as functional or pseudogenic. Donor age, sex, ethnicity and CMV serostatus were collected together with the repertoire data. Findings and caveats that apply to the study as a whole: An association between a missense DCLRE1C variant and V-gene and J-gene trimming of TCR beta chains was found in a later genetic analysis and replicated in an independent cohort. A group of highly shared sequence variants was considered likely to be a technical artifact of the sequencing pipeline. The only immune exposure information available for the cohort was CMV serostatus. Broadly in line with IMGT annotations, most TCR beta V segments showed up in productive rearrangements about 90% or about 30% of the time in an earlier analysis of some 590 of the donors. It was suggested by the authors that the approach could potentially be generalized to other disease states and immunological phenotypes. According to a later analysis, TCR association rates differed among HLA loci, with DRB1 alleles showing the most associated TCRs and HLA-C alleles showing the fewest. Because HLA typing was missing for some donors at each locus, association tests included only the typed subset. A further reported finding was that TCR beta sequences accurately predicted the HLA-A and HLA-B alleles for most subjects in the first cohort. The study listed 150 to 200 TCR beta chains as associated with cytomegalovirus. Compared with the approximately 670-donor mean, donors in an Asian-associated ancestry cluster had fewer N-insertions in productive TCRs, according to a later genetic analysis. Most TCR sequences were observed very rarely across donors, whereas some public TCRs were present in many individuals. Only TCR beta chains were sequenced in this cohort, and the absence of alpha or paired-chain data limited detectable features. Because counts were too low, some 17 rarely observed V segments, including chromosome 9 orphons, were left out of the earlier analysis of a few hundred of the donors. In a later analysis, about 16,000 TCR beta sequences were associated with specific HLA alleles at a false discovery rate of 0.05. Compared with equally common non-associated chains, HLA-associated TCR beta chains in a later analysis were more clonally expanded and had lower generation probabilities. Some IMGT-functional V segments, including TRBV6-2 and TRBV6-3, could not be distinguished by the 87-base-pair reads and were therefore excluded. Several of the top co-occurrence clusters appeared to be linked to parvovirus B19, influenza, CMV and Epstein-Barr virus, according to a later analysis. Strong co-occurrence of HLA alleles, especially DR and DQ, made assigning TCR associations to individual alleles difficult. Most CMV-associated TCR beta chains appeared to be HLA-restricted in a later analysis, and the HLA associations seemed to be driven largely by CMV exposure. Correlated functional status among segregating V segments might be attributable to linkage disequilibrium, but an unknown experimental factor could not be ruled out. The classifier was reported to diagnose cytomegalovirus status with high specificity and sensitivity in both the original and validation cohorts. In vitro tests confirmed that a few of the cytomegalovirus-associated TCR beta chains recognize cytomegalovirus antigens. Roughly uniform sequencing depth across donors was assumed in presence/absence analyses, although this assumption may not hold.

The cohort comprised hundreds of healthy bone marrow donors. At the time of sampling, all cohort members were nominally healthy, though unrecorded immune exposures were likely present. Of the 666 cohort members, around 290 had positive CMV serostatus and roughly 330 had negative CMV serostatus, and CMV serostatus was not recorded for the donor. A peripheral blood sample was collected from each donor, and TCR beta sequencing was performed on peripheral blood mononuclear cells. The Qiagen DNeasy Blood Extraction Kit was used to extract genomic DNA from the blood cell samples. Receptors were amplified or captured by the immunoSEQ multiplex PCR assay. For the multiplex PCR, a mixture combining 60 forward primers for TCR Vbeta segments and 13 reverse primers for TCR Jbeta segments was used. The CDR3 region of rearranged TCR beta genes was amplified from genomic DNA by a multiplex PCR assay. Amplified TCR beta libraries were sequenced as 87-base-pair reads on the Illumina HiSeq System. In the paper's pipeline: A later analysis counted about 80 million unique TCR beta chains across the roughly 700 repertoires, and roughly 9.9 million of these chains were shared by at least two donors. Raw reads were error-corrected and collapsed into unique sequences by a nearest-neighbor algorithm in which closely related sequences were merged to remove PCR and sequencing errors. CDR3 sequences were aligned to IMGT reference sequences to assign V, D and J gene segments. For a sequence to be retained, a match of at least six nucleotides was required to both a V gene segment and a J gene segment. A rearrangement counted as productive if the CDR3 had no stop codons and remained in frame with V and J, and every other rearrangement counted as non-productive. Following IMGT convention, CDR3 was defined as the stretch from the second conserved V-encoded cysteine to the conserved J-encoded phenylalanine. The earlier analysis of some 580 of the donors excluded any sequence lacking an unambiguous match to a single V gene segment. In an earlier analysis of approximately 550 of the donors, V segments were called functional above 56.7% productive rearrangements and were called segregating when the between-donor standard deviation exceeded 5%. A statistical classification framework was developed to diagnose cytomegalovirus status using the catalog of TCR beta chain sequences. V and J gene assignment, in a later analysis, came from comparing TCR nucleotide sequences with IMGT/GENE-DB human TR gene sequences. In a later analysis, CDR3 sequences and most-parsimonious VDJ recombination scenarios were assigned using the TCRdist pipeline. In a later analysis, each TCR beta chain was defined by its CDR3 amino acid sequence together with its V-gene family, and reads lacking a unique V-gene family were excluded. As a way to deal with suspected cross-contamination and a sequencing artifact, a later analysis dropped 640 or so nucleotide sequences that were highly shared and had low generation probability. In a later analysis, a clonal expansion index for each public chain was calculated from normalized within-repertoire ranks of inferred template counts. In a later analysis, generation probabilities were computed using a VDJ recombination model fitted to out-of-frame rearrangements, and the results were checked against IGoR. A later analysis scored TCR-TCR, TCR-HLA and TCR-CMV co-occurrence with hypergeometric tests, applying a repertoire-size bias correction to TCR pairs. False discovery rates were estimated in a later analysis by permuting HLA or CMV assignments 20 times. In a later analysis, co-occurring TCRs were grouped with DBSCAN, and TCRdist sequence similarity was added when clustering was performed within HLA-allele-positive subsets. For co-occurrence clustering, repertoires with fewer than 30,000 or more than 120,000 public chains were excluded, along with roughly five repertoires with anomalous nucleotide sharing. TCRdb's version of the immuneACCESS table is confined to in-frame rearrangements and falls short of the full clone set. An unresolved V gene accounts for under half of the shortfall where checked; the remainder is of unknown origin. V, J and clone size derive from that table, while D and trimming were established from the DNA sequence. The sample's records list 30,000 to 40,000 clones. Jointly, the top ten make up 5.9% of the sample.

Of note for this clone: Its specific antigen is unknown.

The CDR3 numbers 15 residues from cysteine through phenylalanine. The sequence is cut down to CDR3 DNA, 45 bases in frame from base 1. V gives up 7 bases and J gives up 5 bases, and the segment between their germline ends measures 20 bases. In the germline V gene, CDR1 corresponds to MGHDK and CDR2 to SYGVNS. Here the chain combines TRBV25-1 and TRBJ1-1, and TRBD1 may be the D gene, going by 6 matching bases. The receptor's source is a human donor in good health. Sequences were obtained from PBMCs. CDR3 reads: CASTQPWGGRTEAFF. The bases are TGTGCCAGCACCCAACCCTGGGGGGGGCGGACTGAAGCTTTCTTT.